This is a list of T cell receptor beta chains from one sample in a study of molecular identifiers for immune sequencing clone quantification. TCRdb independently ran MiXCR on the PCR reads; one entry per CDR3 protein. The table has some 65,000 distinct CDR3 sequences, less than 20% seen once. The sequencing sample was made of naive CD8+ T cells from blood, with Jurkat cell RNA spiked in. The receptors were gathered from a human donor in good health. Some libraries in this study had Jurkat cell RNA spiked in. The CDR3 runs from the conserved cysteine through the conserved F or W. The order of the fields is clone size, J gene, V gene, D gene, CDR3 protein, CDR3 DNA. The D gene is left open where the match is weak. Rows give clone size only sometimes, using once, few, many, or a class for an expanded clone.

.,TRBJ2-7,TRBV10-3,.,CATSESNPERALRYEQYF,TGTGCCACCAGTGAGTCGAATCCGGAGCGGGCTCTCCGCTACGAGCAGTACTTC
many,TRBJ2-2,TRBV28,.,CASGLADTGELFF,TGTGCCAGCGGGTTGGCTGACACCGGGGAGCTGTTTTTT
many,TRBJ2-7,TRBV7-6,TRBD1,CASSLGDRASYEQYF,TGTGCCAGCAGCTTAGGGGACAGAGCCTCCTACGAGCAGTACTTC
.,TRBJ2-2,TRBV19,.,CASSGLGRGVSTFTGELFF,TGTGCCAGTAGTGGCTTGGGCAGGGGCGTATCAACCTTCACCGGGGAGCTGTTTTTT
many,TRBJ2-3,TRBV20-1,TRBD2,CSAPLTSGSTDTQYF,TGCAGTGCCCCGTTAACTAGCGGGAGTACAGATACGCAGTATTTT
many,TRBJ2-3,TRBV28,.,CASSISRGGTDTQYF,TGTGCCAGCAGTATCTCGAGGGGCGGCACAGATACGCAGTATTTT
many,TRBJ2-7,TRBV28,.,CASSWATGSPYEQYF,TGTGCCAGCAGTTGGGCCACAGGGTCCCCCTACGAGCAGTACTTC
many,TRBJ2-7,TRBV14,TRBD2,CASSQANGRASEQYF,TGTGCCAGCAGCCAGGCCAACGGGAGGGCCTCCGAGCAGTACTTC
few,TRBJ1-4,TRBV2,TRBD1,CASSDRGHEKLFF,TGTGCCAGCTCGGACAGGGGGCACGAAAAACTGTTTTTT
few,TRBJ1-4,TRBV20-1,.,CSARGPGLSEKLFF,TGCAGTGCTAGAGGGCCAGGTTTGTCTGAAAAACTGTTTTTT
few,TRBJ1-2,TRBV5-5,.,CASSVTGWGYTF,TGTGCCAGCAGCGTAACAGGGTGGGGCTACACCTTC
few,TRBJ1-2,TRBV24-1,.,CATSDLQENYGYTF,TGTGCCACCAGTGATTTGCAGGAGAACTATGGCTACACCTTC
many,TRBJ2-1,TRBV5-1,TRBD2,CASSWGLAGESSSYNEQFF,TGCGCCAGCAGCTGGGGACTAGCGGGAGAGTCCAGCTCCTACAATGAGCAGTTCTTC
many,TRBJ1-5,TRBV19,TRBD1,CASSIQGRGVNQPQHF,TGTGCCAGTAGTATCCAGGGCAGGGGGGTCAATCAGCCCCAGCATTTT
many,TRBJ2-1,TRBV20-1,TRBD2,CSANGLAGANYNEQFF,TGCAGTGCTAACGGACTAGCGGGTGCTAACTACAATGAGCAGTTCTTC
once,TRBJ2-1,TRBV6-4,TRBD2,CASSYLAGGSNEQFF,TGTGCCAGCAGTTATCTAGCGGGAGGCTCGAATGAGCAGTTCTTC
many,TRBJ1-5,TRBV7-9,.,CASSWRFEPQHF,TGTGCCAGCAGCTGGAGGTTTGAGCCCCAGCATTTT
many,TRBJ1-1,TRBV27,.,CASSLSPNTEAFF,TGTGCCAGCAGTTTAAGCCCGAACACTGAAGCTTTCTTT
.,TRBJ2-7,TRBV15,.,CATSRVGDHTYEQYF,TGTGCCACCAGCAGAGTCGGGGATCACACCTACGAGCAGTACTTC
few,TRBJ2-1,TRBV12-3/TRBV12-4,.,CASSLLAPSYNEQFF,TGTGCCAGCAGTCTGCTAGCGCCATCCTACAATGAGCAGTTCTTC
many,TRBJ2-3,TRBV27,.,CASSSPRRVGTDTQYF,TGTGCCAGCAGTTCCCCCCGGCGGGTGGGGACAGATACGCAGTATTTT
many,TRBJ2-1,TRBV30,.,CAWSVTGRNEQFF,TGTGCCTGGAGTGTTACGGGAAGGAATGAGCAGTTCTTC
many,TRBJ2-1,TRBV4-1,.,CASSPGTGSGNEQFF,TGCGCCAGCAGCCCCGGGACGGGGTCCGGTAATGAGCAGTTCTTC
many,TRBJ2-3,TRBV4-1,.,CASSQDPTTTQYF,TGCGCCAGCAGCCAAGATCCTACTACTACGCAGTATTTT